This entry concerns a single TCR beta chain. The antigen is unknown. This record comes from a study of T cell clonotyping in hematopoietic cell transplantation. The ends were cut back, 3 bases at V and 0 bases at J, with 12 bases in the middle. Per the germline V gene, CDR1 is GTSNPN and CDR2 is SVGIG (reference sequence). The CDR3 length is 15 residues. Study outcomes and limitations: Broader posttransplant TCR repertoire diversity was predicted by graft donor and pretransplant recipient Inverse Simpson Index values. After transplant, recipient diversity fell while pathologically expanded clonotypes grew through day 180. Without cell sorting, CD4 versus CD8 contributions remain unresolved. Few recipient clonotypes overlapped donors; over 95% were de novo at given depth.

TCRdb's copy holds only in-frame clones and misses some; the assay was immunoSEQ multiplex PCR. Of around 15,000 clones in the sample, about two thirds were seen once. This sequence was found in a male patient in his fifties who had an allogeneic stem cell transplant from an unrelated donor, so T cells may come from the graft donor. Some clones in this sample may be carry-over from other donors' samples. The gene calls are TRBV30 and TRBJ2-1; no reliable D call. Here the sequenced sample was PBMCs, taken 30 days after allogeneic stem cell transplant. CDR3 loop: CAWSPESHSYNEQFF. In DNA form, the CDR3 reads TGTGCCTGGAGCCCTGAGAGCCACTCCTACAATGAGCAGTTCTTC.